This T cell receptor beta chain stems from a study of Graves' ophthalmopathy and Graves' hyperthyroidism (dated by TCRdb to 2016 to 2019). Context from the whole study: Peripheral blood was collected at initial diagnosis, before any treatment. An independent validation cohort comprised some 19 hyperthyroidism patients and 15 to 17 patients who later progressed from hyperthyroidism to ophthalmopathy. The study used TCR beta repertoire signatures to distinguish Graves' ophthalmopathy from Graves' hyperthyroidism and to predict progression to ophthalmopathy. In total, under 150 blood samples were TCR-sequenced: 40 to 45 ophthalmopathy, 75 hyperthyroidism and some 17 hyperthyroidism-to-ophthalmopathy patients. T-cell repertoires of thyroid tissue and blood were compared in 5 or 6 hyperthyroidism patients. Following sampling, methimazole starting at 30 mg daily was administered to hyperthyroidism patients, and high-dose intravenous methylprednisolone was administered to ophthalmopathy patients. To explore V-J signatures that separate ophthalmopathy from hyperthyroidism, a discovery set of about a hundred patients was enrolled, consisting of approximately 45 with ophthalmopathy and under 65 with stable hyperthyroidism.

This clonotype was seen many times. It lacks a known antigen. No quality values exist for individual bases; no much larger clone is one base distant. Ophthalmopathy patients had moderately to severely active disease, Clinical Activity Score of at least 3, NOSPECS grade of at least 4, and disease duration under 3 months. Patients with other autoimmune diseases, uncontrolled infections, pregnancy or lactation were excluded from the study. Diagnosis relied on clinical symptoms, serum thyroxine, TRAb, thyroid ultrasound and orbital computed tomography. Ficoll-Paque density gradient centrifugation was used to isolate PBMCs from under 11 ml of fresh peripheral blood. Total RNA was extracted with Trizol reagent and quality-checked on an Agilent 2100 Bioanalyzer. For repertoire sequencing, TCR beta CDR3 regions were amplified from RNA transcripts. A first-round RT-PCR used HTBI primers with the Qiagen OneStep RT-PCR kit, followed by a second-round multiplex PCR, size selection and purification. The libraries underwent paired-end sequencing with 100 bp reads on an Illumina HiSeq2000. On the authors' methods: Reads were processed with SOAPnuke, discarding reads with adapters, uncalled bases, mean Phred below 15, or no exact constant-primer or identifier match. COPE v1.2.5 was used to merge high-quality paired reads. Clonotypes were defined as unique nucleotide sequences and were aligned to IMGT TRB V, D and J references using MiTCR v1.1. The analysis was limited to V-J combinations with a frequency above 0.0001, which together covered over 99% of the repertoires. For each V-J combination, a TCR clonal expansion and chaos score was defined as the ratio of F50 clonal expansion to chaos observed in the TCRdist matrix. Welch's t-statistics and random forest were used to reduce features to about a dozen V-J combinations, which were fed into a naive Bayes classifier. The Morisita-Horn index was used to measure how similar the thyroid and blood repertoires were. The public reads were reanalyzed by TCRdb: fastp trimming at Q25, MiXCR alignment, in-frame beta chains only. Merged by CDR3 protein, the rows form single entries marked with the most common genes and DNA. The authors' filters were not applied to this entry. The sample yields around 340,000 distinct CDR3 sequences; roughly a sixth were counted once. The top ten constitute roughly 12% of the sample.

According to the germline V gene, CDR1 reads MNHEY and CDR2 reads SVGAGI. There are 13 amino acids in the CDR3, from cysteine to phenylalanine inclusive. Only the CDR3 DNA is retained, 39 bases long and in frame from the first base. V loses 7 bases, J loses 7 bases, and the germline ends lie 17 bases apart. The paper as a whole reports these results and caveats: In validation, the model predicted ophthalmopathy progression with more than 70% sensitivity and about 77% specificity; some 13 predicted patients were CT-confirmed with GO in a median of about 6.1 months. Ophthalmopathy was separated from stable hyperthyroidism by the 13-signature model with more than 85% sensitivity and 81% to 84% specificity in cross-validation and with 80%/75% in the test set. Sample size was not statistically predetermined, and group allocation was not concealed from the investigators. Most expanded thyroid clonotypes with a frequency above 0.001 also appeared in blood, which suggests that blood repertoires may reflect the immune response in the thyroid.

The source of this sequence is an adult man with Graves' ophthalmopathy. Sequenced material: peripheral blood. Recombination linked TRBV6-5 to TRBJ2-7; TRBD2 could be the D gene, as 5 bases match. The sequenced DNA is TGTGCCAGCATGGACTGGGGAGCCCAAGAGCAGTACTTC. This yields the protein CASMDWGAQEQYF.